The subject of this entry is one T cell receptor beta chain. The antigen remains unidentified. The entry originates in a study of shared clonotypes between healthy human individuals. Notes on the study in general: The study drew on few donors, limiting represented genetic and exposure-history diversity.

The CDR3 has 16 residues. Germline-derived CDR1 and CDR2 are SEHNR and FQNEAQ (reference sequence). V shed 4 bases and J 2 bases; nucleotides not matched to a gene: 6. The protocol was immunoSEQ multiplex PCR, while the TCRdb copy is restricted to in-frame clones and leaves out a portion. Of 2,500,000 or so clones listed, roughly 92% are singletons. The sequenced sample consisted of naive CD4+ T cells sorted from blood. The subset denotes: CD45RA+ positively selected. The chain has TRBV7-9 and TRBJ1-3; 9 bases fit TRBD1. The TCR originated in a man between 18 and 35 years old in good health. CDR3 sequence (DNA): TGTGCCAGCAGCTGGATGGGACAGGGAACTGGAAACACCATATATTTT. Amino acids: CASSWMGQGTGNTIYF.